The sample holds one count of the clone carrying this TCR beta chain. The antigen remains undetermined. The record originates from a study of cytomegalovirus exposure and HLA in healthy donors. General study results and limits: TCR sequences were mostly rare, though some public TCRs occurred in many donors. One later analysis reportedly identified an Asian-associated ancestry cluster that showed fewer N-insertions than the roughly 640-donor mean.

Germline assignment: CDR1 SGDLS and CDR2 YYNGEE. CDR3 length: 18 residues. The V and J ends lost 1 base and 6 bases respectively, with 26 bases between them. PCR primers comprised 60 Vbeta and 13 Jbeta primers. Assay used: immunoSEQ multiplex PCR; TCRdb lists only in-frame clones, some missing. The repertoire holds about 110,000 clones, 70% to 85% seen once, with roughly 6.2% in the top ten. This TCR was sampled from a man aged 30 to 45 in good health and CMV-seropositive. The chain has TRBV9 and TRBJ2-7, with D maybe TRBD2 (5 bases). The sequencing input was PBMCs. CDR3 bases: TGTGCCAGCAGCGTACACCCCTACAAGGCCGGGAAACCTTCCGAGCAGTACTTC. This translates into CASSVHPYKAGKPSEQYF.